Below are 27 T cell receptor beta chains sequenced from a single sample in a study of cytomegalovirus exposure and HLA in healthy donors (TCRdb year 2017). Library creation used the immunoSEQ multiplex PCR assay. For the multiplex PCR, a mixture combining 60 forward primers for TCR Vbeta segments and 13 reverse primers for TCR Jbeta segments was used. Not all clones reach the TCRdb copy of this immuneACCESS table, which keeps in-frame sequences only. Checked studies attribute under half of the gap to unresolved V genes and leave the rest unexplained. In all, the sample holds about 200,000 clones, and over 60% of those were seen once. The leading ten clones occupy approximately 1% of the sample. Sequenced sample: PBMCs. These TCRs come from a woman aged 40 to 49 in good health and CMV-seronegative.

This sequence joins TRBV15 and TRBJ1-4, with D possibly being TRBD1 (5 bases). The ends were cut back, 3 bases at V and 7 bases at J, with 9 bases in the middle. The CDR3 contains 13 residues. CDR1 and CDR2 from the germline V gene are LNHNV and YYDKDF (reference sequence). The DNA of the CDR3 is TGTGCCACCAGCAGGGGGCGCGGTGAAAAACTGTTTTTT. Its translation is CATSRGRGEKLFF.

This chain joins TRBV7-8 and TRBJ2-7, with D tentatively TRBD1 (6 bases). CDR3 length: 13 residues. Trimming took 6 bases from V and 0 from J, leaving 9 bases between them. Germline values: CDR1 SGHVS, CDR2 FQNEAQ. The CDR3: CASRSDSSYEQYF. For the CDR3, the DNA is TGTGCCAGCAGATCGGACAGCTCCTACGAGCAGTACTTC.

J is TRBJ1-5 and V is TRBV5-1; D call uncertain. Germline CDR1 is SGHRS and CDR2 is YFSETQ. The CDR3 runs to 19 residues. The germline V and J ends were trimmed by 2 bases and 7 bases, with 28 bases remaining between them. The CDR3 loop is CASSFGPQLLGGEEQPQHF. The CDR3 DNA reads as TGCGCCAGCAGCTTCGGACCGCAGCTCTTAGGAGGAGAGGAACAGCCCCAGCATTTT.

The J gene is TRBJ2-5, the V gene TRBV4-1, with TRBD2 matching 7 bases. CDR1 is MGHRA, CDR2 YSYEKL, per germline. Losses at the gene ends were 2 bases for V and 0 bases for J; bases not matched to a gene: 3. The CDR3 is 15 amino acids. CDR3 DNA sequence: TGCGCCAGCAGCCAACTAGCGGCGTACCAAGAGACCCAGTACTTC. Its protein is CASSQLAAYQETQYF.

The V and J genes are TRBV5-4 and TRBJ2-5, with D tentatively TRBD1 (5 bases). V was clipped by 2 bases and J by 0 bases, with 8 bases between them. The CDR3 runs 14 residues. Per the germline V gene, CDR1 is SGHNT and CDR2 is YYREEE (reference sequence). CDR3 loop: CASSLDSHQETQYF. CDR3 DNA sequence: TGTGCCAGCAGCTTAGACAGTCACCAAGAGACCCAGTACTTC.

This clone was picked up one time. This chain uses TRBV5-6 with TRBJ1-1; D not certain. The CDR3 is made up of 12 amino acids. Trimming pared 0 bases from V and 10 bases from J, leaving 10 bases between. CDR1 is SGHDT and CDR2 is YYEEEE in the germline V gene. CDR3 amino acids: CASSLGVGGAFF. CDR3 nucleotide sequence: TGTGCCAGCAGCTTGGGCGTGGGAGGAGCTTTCTTT.

The chain recombines TRBV9 with TRBJ2-7; possible D gene TRBD2, 5 bases. The V gene's germline CDR1 is SGDLS and CDR2 YYNGEE. The CDR3 runs 15 residues. Trimming pared 4 bases from V and 2 bases from J, leaving 16 bases between. The CDR3, as DNA: TGTGCCAGCAGCTTGTCGGTGGGGAGTACCTACGAGCAGTACTTC. Encoded protein: CASSLSVGSTYEQYF.

This clone was seen only once. This sequence joins TRBV30 and TRBJ1-2; D gene ambiguous. Germline-derived CDR1 and CDR2 are GTSNPN and SVGIG (reference sequence). This CDR3 has 12 residues. Trimming cost V 0 bases and J 6 bases, with 8 bases left between them. The CDR3 coding sequence is TGTGCCTGGAGTGTAACGGGTAATGGCTACACCTTC. Protein product: CAWSVTGNGYTF.

V is TRBV10-3 and J is TRBJ1-1; a possible D gene is TRBD1 (6 bases). CDR3 size: 11 residues. Germline values: CDR1 ENHRY, CDR2 SYGVKD. Trimming stripped 3 bases from V and 10 bases from J, with 9 bases between. The CDR3 here is CAISEQGVAFF. The CDR3, as DNA: TGTGCCATCAGTGAACAGGGCGTAGCTTTCTTT.

The chain combines TRBV6-6 with TRBJ1-1; D possibly corresponds to TRBD1 (5 bases). The V end was cut by 7 bases, the J end by 3 bases, with 12 bases between. Germline CDR1 and CDR2: MNHNY and SVGAGI (reference sequence). The CDR3 has 13 residues. This CDR3 is CASTSLRDTEAFF. As DNA, the CDR3 is TGTGCCAGCACCTCCCTCAGGGACACTGAAGCTTTCTTT.

V and J are TRBV6-1 and TRBJ2-1; 7 bases match TRBD2. Trimming at V came to 2 bases and at J to 1 base, leaving 5 bases not matched to a gene. Germline V CDR1 and CDR2: MNHNS, SASEGT. The CDR3 contains 16 residues. CDR3 coding DNA: TGTGCCAGCAGTGAAACACCGGGACTATCCTACAATGAGCAGTTCTTC. Protein product: CASSETPGLSYNEQFF.

The rearrangement uses TRBV5-6 and TRBJ2-7; 7 positions agree with TRBD2. The trim removed 4 bases at V and 9 bases at J, leaving 10 bases unmatched. Germline lookup yields CDR1 SGHDT and CDR2 YYEEEE. CDR3 size: 13 residues. The CDR3: CASSVQTSFRQYF. DNA of the CDR3: TGTGCCAGCAGCGTACAGACTAGCTTCAGGCAGTACTTC.

The chain employs TRBV19 and TRBJ2-5; tentatively, D is TRBD1 (6 bases). This CDR3 is 15 amino acids long. The V gene's germline CDR1 is LNHDA and CDR2 SQIVND (reference sequence). Deletions cut 10 bases from V and 0 bases from J, with 18 bases between. The CDR3 loop reads CATNAQGTYQETQYF. CDR3 nucleotide sequence: TGTGCCACCAACGCCCAGGGGACATACCAAGAGACCCAGTACTTC.

V is TRBV11-2 and J is TRBJ1-2; D call uncertain. Germline V gives CDR1 SGHAT, CDR2 FQNNGV. The CDR3 loop spans 14 amino acids. V lost 5 bases to trimming and J lost 14 bases, with 24 bases between them. CDR3 sequence reads: CASSPLVDGVGETF. The CDR3, as DNA: TGTGCCAGCAGCCCTTTGGTGGACGGCGTGGGAGAGACCTTC.

The chain employs TRBV5-6 and TRBJ2-1; D not certain. Per germline, CDR1 SGHDT and CDR2 YYEEEE. The CDR3 covers 13 residues. Trimming took 0 bases from V and 9 from J, leaving 10 bases between them. The chain's CDR3 is CASSLVRVGEQFF. CDR3 DNA: TGTGCCAGCAGCTTGGTTCGGGTGGGTGAGCAGTTCTTC.

The gene calls are TRBV2 and TRBJ1-5; unclear D gene. Trimming removed 5 bases from V and 3 bases from J, with 11 bases in between. The CDR3 runs to 14 residues. Per the germline V gene, CDR1 is SNHLY and CDR2 is FYNNEI. CDR3 DNA: TGTGCCAGCAGTCGGCGGCAGTACAATCAGCCCCAGCATTTT. As protein: CASSRRQYNQPQHF.

This clone was counted once. The chain carries TRBV18 and TRBJ2-5; no firm D call. CDR3 length: 12 residues. Trimming pared 3 bases from V and 3 bases from J, leaving 5 bases between. Germline-derived CDR1 and CDR2 are KGHSH and LQKENI. The DNA of the CDR3 is TGTGCCAGCTCACCGAGGAAAGAGACCCAGTACTTC. It specifies CASSPRKETQYF.

This clone occurred a few times. This chain connects TRBV7-2 to TRBJ1-1; TRBD1 matches 9 bases. J gave up 13 bases and V 0 bases, and 9 bases lay outside the gene matches. The CDR3 has 14 residues. The germline V gene has CDR1 SGHTA and CDR2 FQGNSA. The CDR3 sequence: CASSLATGGPLGFF. In nucleotides, the CDR3 is TGTGCCAGCAGCTTAGCCACAGGGGGCCCCCTGGGTTTCTTT.

This clone appeared a single time. The rearrangement links TRBV19 to TRBJ2-6, with TRBD2 as a possible D gene (5 bases). Germline V CDR1 and CDR2: LNHDA, SQIVND (reference sequence). CDR3 length: 14 residues. Trimming shortened V by 5 bases and J by 5 bases, and 10 bases separated the two germline ends. CDR3 bases: TGTGCCAGTAGTCCCGGCGGGCGGGCCAACGTCCTGACTTTC. It is translated as CASSPGGRANVLTF.

The chain couples TRBV29-1 to TRBJ2-2; a weak D match, TRBD2 (6 bases). The ends were cut back, 6 bases at V and 6 bases at J, with 20 bases in the middle. CDR1 SQVTM and CDR2 ANQGSEA come from the germline V gene. The CDR3 loop spans 15 amino acids. In DNA, the CDR3 is TGCAGCGTCCTGCGGGGACCCGGTACCGCCGGGGAGCTGTTTTTT. It is translated as CSVLRGPGTAGELFF.

The rearrangement uses TRBV9 and TRBJ2-1; 7 bases are a match to TRBD2. The germline gives CDR1 SGDLS, CDR2 YYNGEE. J was trimmed by 4 bases and V by 0 bases; bases with no gene match: 7. The CDR3 is 16 residues long. CDR3 sequence (DNA): TGTGCCAGCAGCGTAGGGGTTAGCGGGCATTACAATGAGCAGTTCTTC. Translating it yields CASSVGVSGHYNEQFF. Drawing the rest from reference TRBV9 and TRBJ2-1, the complete variable domain is DSGVTQTPKHLITATGQRVTLRCSPRSGDLSVYWYQQSLDQGLQFLIQYYNGEERAKGNILERFSAQQFPDLHSELNLSSLELGDSALYFCASSVGVSGHYNEQFFGPGTRLTVL.

The chain is built from TRBV4-3 and TRBJ1-2; D uncertain. The germline V and J ends were trimmed by 4 bases and 0 bases, with 12 bases remaining between them. The length of the CDR3 is 15 residues. CDR1 and CDR2 from the germline V gene are LGHNA and YSLEER. The CDR3 DNA reads as TGCGCCAGCAGCCGATCGCACGGAGCTAACTATGGCTACACCTTC. This gives the protein CASSRSHGANYGYTF.

The gene calls are TRBV18 and TRBJ1-6; D gene uncertain. Germline V gene lookup returns CDR1 KGHSH and CDR2 LQKENI. Between the trimmed V and J ends, which lost 2 bases and 4 bases, there was a span of 9 bases. CDR3 length: 15 residues. CDR3: CASSPGRSYNSPLHF. The CDR3 DNA is TGTGCCAGCTCACCAGGCAGATCTTATAATTCACCCCTCCACTTT.

The chain recombines TRBV7-6 with TRBJ2-7; TRBD1 agrees at 7 bases. The CDR3 contains 16 residues. Unmatched junction bases numbered 10, after V lost 5 bases and J lost 0 bases. From germline, CDR1 is SGHVS and CDR2 FNYEAQ. The CDR3: CASSRGARDSSYEQYF. Written as DNA, the CDR3 is TGTGCCAGCAGCCGAGGGGCCCGGGACAGCTCCTACGAGCAGTACTTC.

V gene TRBV28 combines with J gene TRBJ1-3; unclear D gene. The CDR3 runs 12 residues. The V end was cut by 6 bases, the J end by 8 bases, with 11 bases between. Looked up from germline, CDR1 is MDHEN and CDR2 is SYDVKM. CDR3 nucleotide sequence: TGTGCCAGCAGCTTGGGAGCCCACACCATATATTTT. This codes for CASSLGAHTIYF.

Here the CDR3 DNA reads TGTGCCAGTAGGCGTAGGGACACACGAAACACCATATATTTT. This codes for CASRRRDTRNTIYF. The chain recombines TRBV19 with TRBJ1-3; weak D call: TRBD1 (6 bases). The CDR3 spans 14 residues. The germline gives CDR1 LNHDA, CDR2 SQIVND (reference sequence). V dropped 6 bases and J dropped 5 bases, with 14 bases sitting between them.

The chain couples TRBV7-8 to TRBJ1-2, with 7 bases aligning to TRBD1. V shed 5 bases and J 7 bases; nucleotides not matched to a gene: 4. Looked up from germline, CDR1 is SGHVS and CDR2 is FQNEAQ. This CDR3 has 12 residues. The CDR3 DNA reads TGTGCCAGCAGCACGGCAGGGGGTGGCTACACCTTC. Its translation: CASSTAGGGYTF.